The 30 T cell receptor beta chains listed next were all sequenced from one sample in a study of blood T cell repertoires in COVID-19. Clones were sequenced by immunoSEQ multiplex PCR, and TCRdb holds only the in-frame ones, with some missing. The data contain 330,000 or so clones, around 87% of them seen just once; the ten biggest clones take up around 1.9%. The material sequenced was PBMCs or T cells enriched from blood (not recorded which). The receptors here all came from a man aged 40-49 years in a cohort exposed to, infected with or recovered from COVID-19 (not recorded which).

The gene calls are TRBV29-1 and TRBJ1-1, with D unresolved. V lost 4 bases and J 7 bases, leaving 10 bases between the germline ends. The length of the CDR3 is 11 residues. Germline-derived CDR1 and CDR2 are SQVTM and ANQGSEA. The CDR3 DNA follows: TGCAGCGTTGGGACGGGAGGTGAAGCTTTCTTT. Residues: CSVGTGGEAFF.

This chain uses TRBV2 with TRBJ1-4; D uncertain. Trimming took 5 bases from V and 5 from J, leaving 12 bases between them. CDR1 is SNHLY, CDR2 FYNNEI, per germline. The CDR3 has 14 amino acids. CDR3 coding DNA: TGTGCCAGCAGTCGCAGAACGGGAAATGAAAAACTGTTTTTT. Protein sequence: CASSRRTGNEKLFF.

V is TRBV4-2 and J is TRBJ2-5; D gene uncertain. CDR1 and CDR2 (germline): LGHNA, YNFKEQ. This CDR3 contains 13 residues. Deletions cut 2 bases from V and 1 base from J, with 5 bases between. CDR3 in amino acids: CASSQTSQETQYF. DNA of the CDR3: TGTGCCAGCAGCCAAACCAGCCAAGAGACCCAGTACTTC.

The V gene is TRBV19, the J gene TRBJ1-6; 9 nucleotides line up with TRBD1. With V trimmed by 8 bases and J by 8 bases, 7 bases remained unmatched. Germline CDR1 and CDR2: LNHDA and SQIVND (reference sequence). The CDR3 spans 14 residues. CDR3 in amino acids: CASRNTGGYSPLHF. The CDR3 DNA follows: TGTGCCAGTCGAAATACAGGGGGCTATTCACCCCTCCACTTT.

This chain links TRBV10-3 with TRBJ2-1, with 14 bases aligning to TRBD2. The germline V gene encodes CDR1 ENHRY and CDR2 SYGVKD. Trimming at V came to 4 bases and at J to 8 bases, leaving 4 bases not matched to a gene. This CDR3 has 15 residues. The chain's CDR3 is CAISGLAGGTDEQFF. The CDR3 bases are TGTGCCATCAGTGGACTAGCGGGAGGGACTGATGAGCAGTTCTTC.

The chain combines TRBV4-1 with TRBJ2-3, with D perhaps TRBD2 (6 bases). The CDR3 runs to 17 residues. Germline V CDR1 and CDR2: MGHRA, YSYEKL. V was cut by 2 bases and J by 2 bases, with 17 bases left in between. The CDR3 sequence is CASSQILISGNTDTQYF. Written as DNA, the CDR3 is TGCGCCAGCAGCCAAATTTTGATTAGCGGCAACACAGATACGCAGTATTTT.

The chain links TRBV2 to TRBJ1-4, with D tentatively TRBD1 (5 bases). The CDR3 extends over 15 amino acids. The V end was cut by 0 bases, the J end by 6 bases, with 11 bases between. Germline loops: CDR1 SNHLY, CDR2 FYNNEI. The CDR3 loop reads CASSEANRGYEKLFF. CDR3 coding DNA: TGTGCCAGCAGTGAAGCGAATAGGGGCTATGAAAAACTGTTTTTT.

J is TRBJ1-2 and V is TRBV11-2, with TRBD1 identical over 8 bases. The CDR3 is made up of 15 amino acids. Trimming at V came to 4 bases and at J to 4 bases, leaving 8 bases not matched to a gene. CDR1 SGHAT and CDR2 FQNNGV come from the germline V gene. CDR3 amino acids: CASSSTRTGLYGYTF. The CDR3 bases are TGTGCCAGCAGCTCCACCCGGACAGGGCTCTATGGCTACACCTTC.

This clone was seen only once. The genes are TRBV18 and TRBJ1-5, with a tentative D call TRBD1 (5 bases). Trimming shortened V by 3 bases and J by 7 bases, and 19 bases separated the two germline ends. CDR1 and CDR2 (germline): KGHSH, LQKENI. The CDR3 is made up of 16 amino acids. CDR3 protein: CASSPNTGPPGQPQHF. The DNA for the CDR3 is TGTGCCAGCTCACCTAACACAGGTCCTCCAGGCCAGCCCCAGCATTTT.

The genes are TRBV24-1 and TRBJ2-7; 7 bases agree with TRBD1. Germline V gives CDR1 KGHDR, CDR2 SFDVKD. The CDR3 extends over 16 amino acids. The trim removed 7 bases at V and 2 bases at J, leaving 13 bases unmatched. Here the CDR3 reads CATRTVDRDSPYEQYF. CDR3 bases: TGTGCCACCAGAACGGTCGACCGGGACAGCCCCTACGAGCAGTACTTC.

The CDR3 nucleotides read TGTGCCTGGAGTGTAAGACGGACTGATGGAAATCAGCCCCAGCATTTT. Protein sequence: CAWSVRRTDGNQPQHF. V usage is TRBV30 and J usage is TRBJ1-5, with D hard to call. CDR3 length: 16 residues. V lost 0 bases to trimming and J lost 4 bases, with 16 bases between them. The germline V gene has CDR1 GTSNPN and CDR2 SVGIG (reference sequence).

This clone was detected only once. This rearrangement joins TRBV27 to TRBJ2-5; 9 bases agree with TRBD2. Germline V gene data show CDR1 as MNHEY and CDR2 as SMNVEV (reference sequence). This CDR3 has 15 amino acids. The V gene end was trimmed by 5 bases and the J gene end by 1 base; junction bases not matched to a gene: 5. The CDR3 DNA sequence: TGTGCCAGCAGTCATTTAGCGGGAGTCCAAGAGACCCAGTACTTC. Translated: CASSHLAGVQETQYF.

As DNA, the CDR3 is TGTGCCAGCAGCTCATGGACTAGCGGGAGAACTTACAATGAGCAGTTCTTC. Its protein is CASSSWTSGRTYNEQFF. This chain connects TRBV7-9 to TRBJ2-1, with 13 bases matching TRBD2. The CDR3 runs 17 residues. After removal of 4 bases from V and 4 bases from J, the junction contained 7 bases not matched to a gene. Germline V gives CDR1 SEHNR, CDR2 FQNEAQ (reference sequence).

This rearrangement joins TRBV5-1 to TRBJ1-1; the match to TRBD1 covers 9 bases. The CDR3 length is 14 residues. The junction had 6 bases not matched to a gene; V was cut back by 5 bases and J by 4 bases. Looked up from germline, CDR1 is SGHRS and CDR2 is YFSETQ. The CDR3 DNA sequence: TGCGCCAGCAGGGGACAGGGTTTTGCCACTGAAGCTTTCTTT. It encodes CASRGQGFATEAFF.

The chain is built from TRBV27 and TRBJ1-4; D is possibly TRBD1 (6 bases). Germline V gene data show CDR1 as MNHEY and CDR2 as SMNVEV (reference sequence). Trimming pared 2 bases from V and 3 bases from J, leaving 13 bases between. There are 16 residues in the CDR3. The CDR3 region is CASSLHNRDPNEKLFF. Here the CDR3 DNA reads TGTGCCAGCAGTTTACATAACAGGGATCCTAATGAAAAACTGTTTTTT.

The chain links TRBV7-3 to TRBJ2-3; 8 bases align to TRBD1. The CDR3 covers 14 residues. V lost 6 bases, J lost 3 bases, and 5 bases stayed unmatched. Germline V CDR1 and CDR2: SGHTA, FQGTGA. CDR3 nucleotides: TGTGCCAGCAGGAAAACAGGGGGTACAGATACGCAGTATTTT. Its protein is CASRKTGGTDTQYF.

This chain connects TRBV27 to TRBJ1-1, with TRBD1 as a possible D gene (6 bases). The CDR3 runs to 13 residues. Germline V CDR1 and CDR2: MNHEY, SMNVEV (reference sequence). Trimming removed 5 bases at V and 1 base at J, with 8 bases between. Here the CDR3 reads CASSGTRNTEAFF. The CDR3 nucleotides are TGTGCCAGCAGTGGGACAAGGAACACTGAAGCTTTCTTT.

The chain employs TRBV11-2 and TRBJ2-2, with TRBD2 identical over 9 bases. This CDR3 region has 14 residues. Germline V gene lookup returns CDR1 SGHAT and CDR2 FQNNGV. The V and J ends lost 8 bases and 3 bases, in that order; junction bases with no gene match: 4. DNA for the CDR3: TGTGCCAGCGGGCGGACTAGCGACACCGGGGAGCTGTTTTTT. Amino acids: CASGRTSDTGELFF.

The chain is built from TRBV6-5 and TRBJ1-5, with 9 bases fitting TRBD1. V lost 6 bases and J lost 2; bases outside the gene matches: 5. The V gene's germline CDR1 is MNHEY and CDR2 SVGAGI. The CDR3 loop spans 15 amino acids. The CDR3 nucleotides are TGTGCCAGCAGGTGGGACAGGGTTGGCAATCAGCCCCAGCATTTT. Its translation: CASRWDRVGNQPQHF.

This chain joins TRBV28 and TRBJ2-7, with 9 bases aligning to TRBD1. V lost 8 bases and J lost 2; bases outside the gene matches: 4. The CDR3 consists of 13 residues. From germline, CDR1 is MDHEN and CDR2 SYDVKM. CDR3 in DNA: TGTGCCAGCGAGGGACAGGGACCCTACGAGCAGTACTTC. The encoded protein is CASEGQGPYEQYF.

The CDR3 DNA follows: TGTGCCAGCAGCTTATCAGAGAACACTGAAGCTTTCTTT. Translation gives CASSLSENTEAFF. V usage is TRBV7-3 and J usage is TRBJ1-1; unclear D gene. V gave up 2 bases and J gave up 1 base, with 5 bases separating them. Germline CDR1 is SGHTA and CDR2 is FQGTGA. The CDR3 is 13 amino acids.

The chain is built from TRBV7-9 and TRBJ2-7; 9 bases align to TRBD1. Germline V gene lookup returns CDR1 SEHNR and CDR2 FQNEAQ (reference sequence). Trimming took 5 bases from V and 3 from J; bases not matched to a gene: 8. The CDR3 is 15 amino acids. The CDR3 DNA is TGTGCCAGCAGCCTACCACAGGGGGCTGTCTACGAGCAGTACTTC. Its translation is CASSLPQGAVYEQYF.

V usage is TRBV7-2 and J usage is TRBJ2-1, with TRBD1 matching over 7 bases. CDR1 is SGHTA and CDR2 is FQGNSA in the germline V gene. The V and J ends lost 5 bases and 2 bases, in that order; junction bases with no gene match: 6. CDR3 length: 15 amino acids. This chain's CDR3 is CASSPDRDPYNEQFF. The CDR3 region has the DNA TGTGCCAGCAGCCCCGACAGGGACCCCTACAATGAGCAGTTCTTC.

The CDR3 loop reads CASSLYRGAEQYF. In DNA form, the CDR3 reads TGTGCCAGCAGTTTATACAGGGGAGCCGAGCAGTACTTC. The V and J genes are TRBV28 and TRBJ2-7; TRBD1 matches 7 bases. This CDR3 region has 13 residues. V gave up 1 base and J gave up 6 bases; unmatched junction bases: 3. Germline V gene data show CDR1 as MDHEN and CDR2 as SYDVKM.

In DNA form, the CDR3 reads TGCGCCAGCAGCTTGGAAGGGGGAGGGCATCAGCCCCAGCATTTT. Amino acids: CASSLEGGGHQPQHF. The chain is built from TRBV5-1 and TRBJ1-5; tentatively, D is TRBD1 (6 bases). This CDR3 has 15 amino acids. Trimming pared 0 bases from V and 5 bases from J, leaving 12 bases between. Germline-derived CDR1 and CDR2 are SGHRS and YFSETQ.

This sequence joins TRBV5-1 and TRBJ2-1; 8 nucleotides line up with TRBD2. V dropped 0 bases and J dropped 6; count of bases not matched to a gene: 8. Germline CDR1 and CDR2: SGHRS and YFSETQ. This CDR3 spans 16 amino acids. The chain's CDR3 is CASSLGGGRTINEQFF. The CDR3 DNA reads TGCGCCAGCAGCTTGGGCGGCGGGAGGACCATCAATGAGCAGTTCTTC. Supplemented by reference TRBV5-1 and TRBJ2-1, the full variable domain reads KAGVTQTPRYLIKTRGQQVTLSCSPISGHRSVSWYQQTPGQGLQFLFEYFSETQRNKGNFPGRFSGRQFSNSRSEMNVSTLELGDSALYLCASSLGGGRTINEQFFGPGTRLTVL.

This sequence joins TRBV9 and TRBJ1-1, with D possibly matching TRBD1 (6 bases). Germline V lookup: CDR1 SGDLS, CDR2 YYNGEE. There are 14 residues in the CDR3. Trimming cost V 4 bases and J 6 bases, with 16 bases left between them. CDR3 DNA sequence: TGTGCCAGCAGCCCATTGGTGACAGGTGCTGAAGCTTTCTTT. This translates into CASSPLVTGAEAFF.

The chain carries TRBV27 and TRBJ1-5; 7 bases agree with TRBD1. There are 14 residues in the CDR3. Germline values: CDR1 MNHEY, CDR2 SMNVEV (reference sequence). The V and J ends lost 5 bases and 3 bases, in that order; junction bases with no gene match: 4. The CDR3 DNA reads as TGTGCCAGCAGTCCACAGGGGAACAATCAGCCCCAGCATTTT. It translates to CASSPQGNNQPQHF.

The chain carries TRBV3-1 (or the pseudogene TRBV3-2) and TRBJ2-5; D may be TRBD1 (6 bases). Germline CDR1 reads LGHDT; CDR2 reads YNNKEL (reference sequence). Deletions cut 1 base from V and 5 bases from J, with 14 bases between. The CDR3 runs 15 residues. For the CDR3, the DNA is TGTGCCAGCAGCCAAGGAACAGGGAGTAGGGAGACCCAGTACTTC. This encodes CASSQGTGSRETQYF.

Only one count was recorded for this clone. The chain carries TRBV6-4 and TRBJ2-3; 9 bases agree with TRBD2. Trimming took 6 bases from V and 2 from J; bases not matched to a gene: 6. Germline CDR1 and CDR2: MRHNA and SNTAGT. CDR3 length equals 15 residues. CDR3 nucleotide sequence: TGTGCCAGCAGCAGGACTAGCGTGAACACAGATACGCAGTATTTT. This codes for CASSRTSVNTDTQYF.